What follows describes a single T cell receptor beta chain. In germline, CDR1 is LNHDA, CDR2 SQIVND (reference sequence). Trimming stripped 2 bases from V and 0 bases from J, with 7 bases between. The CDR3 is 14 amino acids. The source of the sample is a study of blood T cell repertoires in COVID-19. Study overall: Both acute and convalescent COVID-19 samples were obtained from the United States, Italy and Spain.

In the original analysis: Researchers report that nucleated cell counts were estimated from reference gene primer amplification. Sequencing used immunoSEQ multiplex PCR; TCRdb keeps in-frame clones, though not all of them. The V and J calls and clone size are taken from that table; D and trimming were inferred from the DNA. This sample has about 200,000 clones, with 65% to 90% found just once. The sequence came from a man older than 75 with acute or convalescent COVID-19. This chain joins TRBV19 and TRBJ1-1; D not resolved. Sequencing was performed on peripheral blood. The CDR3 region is CASSIQALNTEAFF. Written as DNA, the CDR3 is TGTGCCAGTAGTATACAGGCACTGAACACTGAAGCTTTCTTT.